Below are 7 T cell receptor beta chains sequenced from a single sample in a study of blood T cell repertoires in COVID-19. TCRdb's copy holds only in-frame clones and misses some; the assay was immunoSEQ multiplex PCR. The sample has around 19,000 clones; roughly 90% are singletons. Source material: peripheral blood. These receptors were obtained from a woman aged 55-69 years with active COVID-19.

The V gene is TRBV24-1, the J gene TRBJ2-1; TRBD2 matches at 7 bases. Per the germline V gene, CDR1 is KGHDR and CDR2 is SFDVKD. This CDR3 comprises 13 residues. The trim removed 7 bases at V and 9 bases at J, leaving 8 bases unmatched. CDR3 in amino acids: CATRGEGNGEQFF. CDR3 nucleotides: TGTGCCACCAGAGGGGAGGGGAATGGTGAGCAGTTCTTC.

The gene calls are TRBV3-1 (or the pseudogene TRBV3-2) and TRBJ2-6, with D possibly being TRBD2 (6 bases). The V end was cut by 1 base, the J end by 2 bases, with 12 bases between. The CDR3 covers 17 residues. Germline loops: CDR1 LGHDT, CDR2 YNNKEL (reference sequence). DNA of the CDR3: TGTGCCAGCAGCCAAGGGGCCGGGGGACCTGGGGCCAACGTCCTGACTTTC. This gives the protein CASSQGAGGPGANVLTF.

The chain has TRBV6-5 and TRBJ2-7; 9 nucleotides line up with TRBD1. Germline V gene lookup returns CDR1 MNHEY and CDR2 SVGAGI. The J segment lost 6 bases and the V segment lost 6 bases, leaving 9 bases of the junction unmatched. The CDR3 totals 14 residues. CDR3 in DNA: TGTGCCAGCAGCCGGGACAGGGTATCAATCGAGCAGTACTTC. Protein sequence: CASSRDRVSIEQYF.

In nucleotides, the CDR3 is TGTGCCAGCAGTGAGCCTAGCGGGGGAACTTTGAATACGCAGTATTTT. Its translation is CASSEPSGGTLNTQYF. The V and J genes are TRBV6-1 and TRBJ2-3, with 10 bases lining up with TRBD2. This CDR3 spans 16 amino acids. Germline V gene data show CDR1 as MNHNS and CDR2 as SASEGT. V was pared by 3 bases and J by 7 bases, with 10 bases of the junction left unmatched.

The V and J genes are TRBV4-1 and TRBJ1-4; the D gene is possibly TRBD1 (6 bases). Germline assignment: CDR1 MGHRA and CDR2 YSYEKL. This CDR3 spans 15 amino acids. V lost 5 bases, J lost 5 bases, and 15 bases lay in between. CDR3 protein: CASSTERGGNEKLFF. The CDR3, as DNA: TGCGCCAGCAGCACCGAAAGGGGGGGGAATGAAAAACTGTTTTTT.

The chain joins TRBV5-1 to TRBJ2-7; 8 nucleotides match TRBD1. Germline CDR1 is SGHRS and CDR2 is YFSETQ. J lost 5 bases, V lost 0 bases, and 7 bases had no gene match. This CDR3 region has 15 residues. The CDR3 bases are TGCGCCAGCAGCTTGGCAGGGGGCAGAGACCACGAGCAGTACTTC. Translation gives CASSLAGGRDHEQYF.

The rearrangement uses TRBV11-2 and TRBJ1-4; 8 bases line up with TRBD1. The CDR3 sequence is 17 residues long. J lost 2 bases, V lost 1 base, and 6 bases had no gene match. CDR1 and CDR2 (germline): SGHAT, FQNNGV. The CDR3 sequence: CASSLGTGILTNEKLFF. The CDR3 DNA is TGTGCCAGCAGCTTAGGGACAGGGATCCTGACTAATGAAAAACTGTTTTTT. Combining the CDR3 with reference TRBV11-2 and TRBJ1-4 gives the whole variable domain EAGVAQSPRYKIIEKRQSVAFWCNPISGHATLYWYQQILGQGPKLLIQFQNNGVVDDSQLPKDRFSAERLKGVDSTLKIQPAKLEDSAVYLCASSLGTGILTNEKLFFGSGTQLSVL.